The present entry profiles one T cell receptor (beta chain) with its context. Its antigen is unidentified. This CDR3 is built from 13 residues. V lost 6 bases and J lost 7; bases outside the gene matches: 8. Per the germline V gene, CDR1 is LGHNT and CDR2 is FRNRAP. The sample comes from a study of cytomegalovirus exposure and HLA in healthy donors. For the study at large: As an earlier analysis found, roughly 170 million T cells yielded about 100 million unique TCR beta sequences. Overall study findings and caveats: A later analysis revealed that TCR association rates differed between HLA loci, peaking at DRB1 and bottoming out at HLA-C. The likely origin of a cluster of highly shared sequence variants was a sequencing artifact. It was around 160 TCR beta chains that were listed as cytomegalovirus-associated.

This PCR relied on a set of 60 Vbeta primers and 13 Jbeta primers. This table comes from immunoSEQ multiplex PCR, and its TCRdb copy is limited to in-frame clones, with some not included. Of around 130,000 clones detected, 65% to 90% appear once; the ten largest clones hold 2.5% to 3%. The V call is TRBV12-5, the J call TRBJ1-1; 7 bases agree with TRBD1. Specimen: PBMCs. This receptor was obtained from a woman aged 18 to 35 in good health and CMV-seropositive. CDR3 sequence reads: CASGKQGVGEAFF. The CDR3 DNA sequence: TGTGCTAGTGGGAAGCAGGGGGTAGGTGAAGCTTTCTTT.